The clone carrying this T cell receptor (beta chain) occurred once. Antigen: not known. Within the sample, other DNA sequences also encode this same CDR3. This sample was taken from a study of shared clonotypes between healthy human individuals. Turning to the study itself: Those who served as donors were a couple of women and a few men between the ages of 18 and 49. Findings and limits, study-wide: It was observed that approximately 5% of naive CD4 clonotypes were shared across several donors. A generally larger estimated richness was seen in naive subsets than in memory subsets.

The V segment lost 5 bases and the J segment 4 bases; nucleotides outside the gene matches: 2. The CDR3 is 15 residues long. Germline CDR1 is PRHDT and CDR2 is FYEKMQ (reference sequence). Generated by immunoSEQ multiplex PCR, the TCRdb table keeps only in-frame clones and is missing some. The table has about 680,000 clones, about 91% seen once. Selected positively for CCR7 and CD45RO-negative, naive CD8 cells excluded terminally differentiated effector memory CD45RA+ cells. HIV-negative, healthy adults without recent acute infections or vaccinations were the donors. This TCR derives from a young man in good health. The J gene is TRBJ2-1, the V gene TRBV13, with 13 bases identical to TRBD2. Sequenced: naive CD8+ T cells sorted from blood. CDR3 sequence: CASSPTSGRYNEQFF. CDR3 nucleotides: TGTGCCAGCAGCCCGACTAGCGGGAGGTACAATGAGCAGTTCTTC. Full variable domain (outside the CDR3, taken from reference TRBV13 and TRBJ2-1): AAGVIQSPRHLIKEKRETATLKCYPIPRHDTVYWYQQGPGQDPQFLISFYEKMQSDKGSIPDRFSAQQFSDYHSELNMSSLELGDSALYFCASSPTSGRYNEQFFGPGTRLTVL.